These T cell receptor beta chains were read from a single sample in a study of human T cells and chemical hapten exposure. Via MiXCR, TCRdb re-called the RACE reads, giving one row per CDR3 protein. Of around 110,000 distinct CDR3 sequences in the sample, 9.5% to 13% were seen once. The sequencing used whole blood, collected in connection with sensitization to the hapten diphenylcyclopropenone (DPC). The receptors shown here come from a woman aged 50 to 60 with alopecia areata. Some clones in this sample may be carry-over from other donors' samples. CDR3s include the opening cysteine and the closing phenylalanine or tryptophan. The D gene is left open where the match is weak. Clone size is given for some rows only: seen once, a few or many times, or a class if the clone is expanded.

CDR3 DNA: TGCGCCAGCAGCTCCATATCAGGATTCCGGGACGTCCTCTACAATGAGCAGTTCTTC
CDR3 protein: CASSSISGFRDVLYNEQFF
D gene: .
clone size: many
J gene: TRBJ2-1
V gene: TRBV5-1

CDR3 DNA: TGTGCCAGTAGTATTCAGGGGGCGAACACCGGGGAGCTGTTTTTT
CDR3 protein: CASSIQGANTGELFF
D gene: TRBD1
clone size: .
J gene: TRBJ2-2
V gene: TRBV19

CDR3 DNA: TGTGCCAGCAGTTACGGGGGACAGGCCTTGCAGTACTTC
CDR3 protein: CASSYGGQALQYF
D gene: TRBD1
clone size: many
J gene: TRBJ2-7
V gene: TRBV6-2/TRBV6-3

CDR3 DNA: TGTGCCAGCAGTCCCCGCAGTCCCGGACAAGTATACAATGAGCAGTTCTTC
CDR3 protein: CASSPRSPGQVYNEQFF
D gene: .
clone size: few
J gene: TRBJ2-1
V gene: TRBV6-5

CDR3 DNA: TGTGCCAGCAGCCCCCCGGCGGGAATAAATGAAAAACTGTTTTTT
CDR3 protein: CASSPPAGINEKLFF
D gene: .
clone size: many
J gene: TRBJ1-4
V gene: TRBV28

CDR3 DNA: TGCGCCAGCAGCTTGGAACCAACTGGGGGCTCCGCAGATACGCAGTATTTT
CDR3 protein: CASSLEPTGGSADTQYF
D gene: .
clone size: .
J gene: TRBJ2-3
V gene: TRBV5-1

CDR3 DNA: TGCGCCAGCAGCTTTACGAAGGGTGGCTACACCTTC
CDR3 protein: CASSFTKGGYTF
D gene: .
clone size: few
J gene: TRBJ1-2
V gene: TRBV5-1

CDR3 DNA: TGTGCCAGCGAAAGGACAGGCAGAAAGGTTGGCTACACCTTC
CDR3 protein: CASERTGRKVGYTF
D gene: TRBD1
clone size: .
J gene: TRBJ1-2
V gene: TRBV6-2/TRBV6-3

CDR3 DNA: TGCAGTGCTGAGGGACAGGGGTTCTACGAGCAGTACTTC
CDR3 protein: CSAEGQGFYEQYF
D gene: TRBD1
clone size: .
J gene: TRBJ2-7
V gene: TRBV20-1

CDR3 DNA: TGTGCCAGCAGCCCCCATGACGGGGGAAAGCAGTTCTTC
CDR3 protein: CASSPHDGGKQFF
D gene: .
clone size: .
J gene: TRBJ2-1
V gene: TRBV7-2

CDR3 DNA: TGTGCCAGCAGCCGCCCGGGGGGCTACGAGCAGTACTTC
CDR3 protein: CASSRPGGYEQYF
D gene: TRBD2
clone size: few
J gene: TRBJ2-7
V gene: TRBV28

CDR3 DNA: TGTGCCAGCAGTACGAGGGGGTATCGATTGGGCACTGAAGCTTTCTTT
CDR3 protein: CASSTRGYRLGTEAFF
D gene: .
clone size: few
J gene: TRBJ1-1
V gene: TRBV28

CDR3 DNA: TGCGCCAGCAGCCAAGGCACAGCAGGGGCCAACAATGAGCAGTTCTTC
CDR3 protein: CASSQGTAGANNEQFF
D gene: .
clone size: few
J gene: TRBJ2-1
V gene: TRBV4-3

CDR3 DNA: TGTGCCACCAATCAGGGGGACGAGCAGTACTTC
CDR3 protein: CATNQGDEQYF
D gene: TRBD1
clone size: many
J gene: TRBJ2-7
V gene: TRBV6-5

CDR3 DNA: TGTGCCAGCAGCTTCGGACTAGCGGGGGAGCAAGAGACCCAGTACTTC
CDR3 protein: CASSFGLAGEQETQYF
D gene: TRBD2
clone size: many
J gene: TRBJ2-5
V gene: TRBV7-6

CDR3 DNA: TGTGCCAGCCAACGAGGGATTCAGCCCCAGCATTTT
CDR3 protein: CASQRGIQPQHF
D gene: .
clone size: .
J gene: TRBJ1-5
V gene: TRBV28

CDR3 DNA: TGTGCCAGCAGCCATTCTTCAGCGGGAGGGCCGGGAGAGCAGTACTTC
CDR3 protein: CASSHSSAGGPGEQYF
D gene: TRBD2
clone size: many
J gene: TRBJ2-7
V gene: TRBV3-1

CDR3 DNA: TGTGCCAGCTCACCGGGCGGGACGGATTCACCCCTCCACTTT
CDR3 protein: CASSPGGTDSPLHF
D gene: .
clone size: many
J gene: TRBJ1-6
V gene: TRBV18

CDR3 DNA: TGTGCCAGCAGTTATATAACCTACAATGAGCAGTTCTTC
CDR3 protein: CASSYITYNEQFF
D gene: .
clone size: many
J gene: TRBJ2-1
V gene: TRBV6-2/TRBV6-3

CDR3 DNA: TGCGCCAGCAGCTTGCTTGAGTCGGACACCGGGGAGCTGTTTTTT
CDR3 protein: CASSLLESDTGELFF
D gene: .
clone size: many
J gene: TRBJ2-2
V gene: TRBV5-1

CDR3 DNA: TGCAGCGGAGCCGGCTACAATGAGCAGTTCTTC
CDR3 protein: CSGAGYNEQFF
D gene: .
clone size: many
J gene: TRBJ2-1
V gene: TRBV29-1

CDR3 DNA: TGTGCCAGCAGCTTTGAGCAACAGGGATTGCAGTTCTTC
CDR3 protein: CASSFEQQGLQFF
D gene: .
clone size: few
J gene: TRBJ2-1
V gene: TRBV7-2